This TCR beta chain was recorded in a study of shared clonotypes between healthy human individuals. This clone was counted once. Germline V lookup: CDR1 SGHRS, CDR2 YFSETQ. This CDR3 comprises 20 residues. V lost 0 bases to trimming and J lost 0 bases; unmatched junction nucleotides: 15. Sequencing was performed with immunoSEQ multiplex PCR; in TCRdb, only in-frame clones are kept and a portion is missing. The profile shows 2 million to 3 million clones, roughly 93% of them singletons. The clonotype comes from a man between 18 and 29 years old in good health. Some clones in this sample may be carry-over from other donors' samples. The sample consisted of naive CD4+ T cells from PBMCs. Regarding subset: CD45RA+ positively selected. The V call is TRBV5-1, the J call TRBJ2-7; 10 bases are a match to TRBD2. The CDR3 DNA sequence: TGCGCCAGCAGCTTGGCGATCACGGGTATCGGGACTAGCGACTCCTACGAGCAGTACTTC. It encodes CASSLAITGIGTSDSYEQYF. Full variable domain (rest looked up from reference TRBV5-1 and TRBJ2-7): KAGVTQTPRYLIKTRGQQVTLSCSPISGHRSVSWYQQTPGQGLQFLFEYFSETQRNKGNFPGRFSGRQFSNSRSEMNVSTLELGDSALYLCASSLAITGIGTSDSYEQYFGPGTRLTVT.